This TCR beta chain was observed in a study of T-cell reconstitution after alpha-beta-depleted transplantation in children. V lost 1 base, J lost 11 bases, and 12 bases lay in between. The CDR3 runs 13 residues. The germline gives CDR1 MDHEN, CDR2 SYDVKM. This clonotype has just a few counts. The authors prepared the TCRbeta library with unique molecular identifiers. TCRdb itself ran the PCR reads through MiXCR, one entry per CDR3 protein. The table records roughly 350,000 distinct CDR3 sequences, around 15% of them present only once. The sample in question was PBMCs, mostly from graft donor cells, obtained 360 days after TCRalphabeta/CD19-depleted stem cell transplant. The chain recombines TRBV28 with TRBJ2-1, with a weak D call TRBD2 (5 bases). The clonotype was recovered from a male patient between 2 and 15 years old who had a stem cell transplant for acute lymphoblastic leukemia, so the T cells may come from the graft donor. DNA for the CDR3: TGTGCCAGCAGTTTATCCACTAGGCTCCAGCAGTTCTTC. This codes for CASSLSTRLQQFF.